The 3 T cell receptor beta chains presented below share a single source sample, sequenced in a study of T-cell memory formation after mild COVID-19 (TCRdb year 2021). Library generation was performed with 5' RACE. Sequenced using an Illumina NovaSeq 6000. In TCRdb, the public reads were trimmed at Q25 with fastp and aligned with MiXCR, with productive beta chains retained. A single entry per CDR3 protein holds the most common genes and DNA from its merged rows. A total of approximately 170,000 distinct CDR3 sequences appear in this sample, 10% to 15% of them only once. The ten top clones hold 2.5% to 4% of the sample. The sequencing input was PBMCs or a T cell subset sorted from them (not recorded which). The receptors were sampled from a man younger than 35 who had mild COVID-19 (a few samples of this study predate the infection). The sample titles of this study are shuffled in the database, so cell type and time point are left out; the donor was told from shared clones.

This clonotype was counted a few times. V usage is TRBV5-5 and J usage is TRBJ2-2; no reliable D call. The V end lost 2 bases, the J end lost 0 bases, and 8 bases lay between the germline ends. The germline gives CDR1 SGHKS, CDR2 YYEKEE (reference sequence). The CDR3 consists of 15 residues. The CDR3 is CASSFSHSNTGELFF. Here the CDR3 DNA reads TGTGCCAGCAGCTTTTCACACTCGAACACCGGGGAGCTGTTTTTT.

This clonotype occurred a few times. The chain combines TRBV6-6 with TRBJ2-7, with D maybe TRBD2 (5 bases). CDR1 MNHNY and CDR2 SVGAGI come from the germline V gene (reference sequence). Trimming cost V 8 bases and J 7 bases, with 18 bases left between them. This CDR3 region has 13 residues. This CDR3 is CASSWASSGEQYV. In DNA form, the CDR3 reads TGTGCCAGCTCGTGGGCTTCCTCGGGGGAGCAGTACGTC.

As for this clonotype: A read error may produce the germline difference seen at one junction end. The V call is TRBV5-1, the J call TRBJ2-3; D is uncertain. Germline-derived CDR1 and CDR2 are SGHRS and YFSETQ. CDR3 size: 13 residues. For the CDR3, the DNA is TGCGCCAGCAGATTGGCAGAGCGAGATACGCAGTATTTT. It translates to CASRLAERDTQYF.